Each of the 5 T cell receptor beta chains below was sequenced from the same sample in a study of PD-1 blockade in classical Hodgkin lymphoma. Clones were sequenced by immunoSEQ multiplex PCR, and TCRdb holds only the in-frame ones, with some missing. Here the sample spans some 84,000 clones, roughly nine tenths being singletons. Every single patient, without exception, relapsed after autologous stem cell transplantation, and brentuximab vedotin exposure varied. Sequences were derived from peripheral blood mononuclear cells (PBMCs), sampled at baseline. The receptors shown here come from a human donor with classical Hodgkin lymphoma.

In the case of this clone: A junction boundary mismatches the germline segment, possibly from a read error. CDR3 amino acids: CASSPLKFTGGAGGYTF. CDR3 sequence (DNA): TGTGCCAGCTCGCCACTTAAGTTCACAGGGGGCGCAGGCGGCTACACCTTC. V gene TRBV18 combines with J gene TRBJ1-2, with 9 bases lining up with TRBD1. Germline V CDR1 and CDR2: KGHSH, LQKENI. CDR3 length: 17 amino acids.

V usage is TRBV27 and J usage is TRBJ1-1, with 7 bases lining up with TRBD1. Unmatched junction bases numbered 0, after V lost 4 bases and J lost 1 base. Germline CDR1 is MNHEY and CDR2 is SMNVEV (reference sequence). There are 13 residues in the CDR3. Here the CDR3 DNA reads TGTGCCAGCAGTTACAGGGGGAACACTGAAGCTTTCTTT. Its protein is CASSYRGNTEAFF.

The CDR3 reads CASSSVGQFYNEQFF. CDR3 DNA sequence: TGCGCCAGCAGCTCGGTAGGACAGTTCTACAATGAGCAGTTCTTC. The rearrangement uses TRBV5-1 and TRBJ2-1; D perhaps matches TRBD1 (6 bases). Germline CDR1 and CDR2: SGHRS and YFSETQ. V lost 3 bases and J lost 3, with 13 bases in between. CDR3 size: 15 residues.

The J gene is TRBJ2-3, the V gene TRBV18; maybe TRBD1 (5 bases). V dropped 6 bases and J dropped 3 bases, with 19 bases sitting between them. The germline V gene encodes CDR1 KGHSH and CDR2 LQKENI. The CDR3 covers 16 residues. The CDR3 DNA reads as TGTGCCAGCTCCCCAAGGACAACCCGGGTTACAGATACGCAGTATTTT. Protein product: CASSPRTTRVTDTQYF.

This chain joins TRBV10-3 and TRBJ1-5; tentatively, D is TRBD1 (6 bases). Between the trimmed V and J ends, which lost 4 bases and 5 bases, there was a span of 12 bases. CDR1 and CDR2 (germline): ENHRY, SYGVKD. The CDR3 is made up of 14 amino acids. CDR3 sequence reads: CAISAGQNDQPQHF. DNA of the CDR3: TGTGCCATCAGTGCAGGACAGAATGATCAGCCCCAGCATTTT.